Included here is one T cell receptor (beta chain) sequence, with context. This clonotype was detected many times. Its antigen has not been determined. No clone much larger than this one lies a single base away; base qualities are absent. The data stem from a study of CD8 T cells in ankylosing spondylitis (dated by TCRdb to about 2017). At the level of the whole study: T cell receptor beta repertoires were profiled in healthy donors and ankylosing spondylitis patients so that disease-linked TCR variants could be found. Peripheral blood was sampled, and synovial fluid was also collected from ankylosing spondylitis patients. The full study cohort was made up of about two dozen ankylosing spondylitis patients and 108 healthy donors. The study at large found these results: A TCR beta motif of eight highly homologous amino acid variants appeared characteristic of blood from ankylosing spondylitis patients. Some of the motif variants had been reported before in the synovial fluid and blood of reactive arthritis patients, a finding that suggests common disease-initiation mechanisms. The disease-linked clones were reported as significantly enriched in matched synovial fluid samples from ankylosing spondylitis patients. The disease-linked clones had a CD8+ phenotype and were found at relatively low frequencies in peripheral blood.

Reading the germline V gene gives CDR1 SGDLS and CDR2 YYNGEE. The CDR3 runs 13 amino acids, cysteine and phenylalanine included. Just the 39-base CDR3 DNA is kept, in frame starting at base 1. The germline ends are 7 bases apart after V is trimmed by 2 bases and J by 4 bases. Sequencing instrument: Illumina HiSeq 2500. Quantitative 5'-RACE with molecular barcodes was the method used to prepare the TCR beta libraries. The original methods were these. A new computational method based on a probabilistic model of VDJ rearrangement was used to identify disease-linked TCR variants. Clones were called with MiXCR by TCRdb after fastp trimmed the public reads at Q25, and only in-frame beta chains were retained. CDR3 protein duplicates are merged, each entry listing the most common genes and DNA. These V and J calls rely on TCRdb rather than the paper's analysis. The sample table lists about 340,000 distinct CDR3 sequences, roughly 14% of them with a count of one. Clones ranked in the top ten supply 1.1% of the sample.

The sequence came from a male donor with ankylosing spondylitis or in good health (not recorded which). This chain is built from TRBV9 and TRBJ1-5, with the D gene uncertain. The specimen was blood, either unsorted or a sorted T cell fraction (not recorded which). The sequenced DNA: TGTGCCAGCAGCGTCGACTTTAATCAGCCCCAGCATTTT. This is translated as CASSVDFNQPQHF.